Reported below is one TCR beta chain. Its antigen is unknown. This specimen comes from a study of T cell responses to AZD1222 COVID-19 vaccine. Profiled with immunoSEQ multiplex PCR; TCRdb holds only in-frame clones, not every one. The top ten clones hold less than 8.5% of a sample with roughly 120,000 clones, about 91% of them seen once. Study-wide findings and caveats: Regions left unmutated in variants are reportedly the target of nearly half of spike-specific TCRs. Vaccine-related CD4 TCRs covered spike, predominating at 160-218 and 743-854. At baseline, just a handful of AZD1222 recipients tested seropositive. After two AZD1222 doses, spike-specific TCR breadth and depth rose versus day 0.

From germline, CDR1 is KGHSH and CDR2 LQKENI. The V end lost 4 bases, the J end lost 0 bases, and 9 bases lay between the germline ends. The CDR3 is 14 amino acids. The receptor comes from an adult in good health. The chain links TRBV18 to TRBJ1-2; D remains unclear. This material consisted of peripheral blood, taken on day 0 of AZD1222 vaccination. The CDR3 loop reads CASSLDGSNYGYTF. CDR3 bases: TGTGCCAGCTCACTGGACGGTTCTAACTATGGCTACACCTTC.